This entry concerns a single T cell receptor beta chain. Primers included in the PCR were 60 Vbeta and 13 Jbeta primers. Libraries were prepared by immunoSEQ multiplex PCR; TCRdb keeps only in-frame clonotypes and omits some of them. The top ten clones hold 1.5% to 2.5% of a sample with 130,000 or so clones, approximately 84% of them seen once. Germline V gene sequence: CDR1 SNHLY, CDR2 FYNNEI. The CDR3 loop spans 16 amino acids. With 0 bases clipped from V and 4 bases from J, the junction kept 5 bases outside the gene matches. The data were obtained in a study of cytomegalovirus exposure and HLA in healthy donors.

V is TRBV2 and J is TRBJ2-7, with 11 bases aligning to TRBD2. The receptor's source is a woman in her forties in good health and CMV-seronegative. Sequences were obtained from PBMCs. The CDR3: CASSEALASGRYEQYF. The CDR3 region has the DNA TGTGCCAGCAGTGAAGCGCTGGCTAGCGGGAGGTACGAGCAGTACTTC.